The next 12 T cell receptor beta chains were all read from a single sample in a study of T cells after yellow fever vaccination. TCRdb ran MiXCR on the 5' RACE reads and lists one entry per CDR3 protein. Here the sample spans some 340,000 distinct CDR3 sequences, about 4% being singletons. This specimen was PBMCs, taken 5 days after the yellow fever booster vaccination. The receptors were gathered from a man between 18 and 29 years old who received the YFV17D yellow fever vaccine.

This clonotype has just a few counts. At one end the junction does not follow the germline gene, possibly because of a read error. The chain employs TRBV12-3 or TRBV12-4 and TRBJ2-7, with D unresolved. This CDR3 contains 13 residues. The CDR3 nucleotides are TGCGCCAGCAGTGATTCCGGCGGATACGAGCAGTACTTC. It yields the protein CASSDSGGYEQYF.

The V call is TRBV3-1, the J call TRBJ2-3; D perhaps matches TRBD2 (6 bases). Germline CDR1 LGHDT, CDR2 YNNKEL (reference sequence). Trimming took off 1 base at V and 2 bases at J, with 13 bases between the two ends. There are 16 residues in the CDR3. The CDR3 is CASSQVVGGPTDTQYF. CDR3 nucleotides: TGTGCCAGCAGCCAAGTTGTCGGGGGACCCACAGATACGCAGTATTTT.

J is TRBJ2-6 and V is TRBV19; 7 bases align to TRBD1. Germline CDR1 LNHDA, CDR2 SQIVND (reference sequence). CDR3 length equals 18 residues. The J segment lost 1 base and the V segment lost 6 bases, leaving 12 bases of the junction unmatched. The CDR3 protein is CASRQPGQSVSGANVLTF. As DNA, the CDR3 is TGTGCCAGTAGACAACCGGGACAGTCTGTATCTGGGGCCAACGTCCTGACTTTC.

This chain links TRBV20-1 with TRBJ1-1, with D tentatively TRBD1 (6 bases). The CDR3 has 13 amino acids. Between the trimmed V and J ends, which lost 2 bases and 0 bases, there was a span of 7 bases. Looked up from germline, CDR1 is DFQATT and CDR2 is SNEGSKA (reference sequence). In DNA form, the CDR3 reads TGCAGTGCTAGACGGGACATGAACACTGAAGCTTTCTTT. It translates to CSARRDMNTEAFF.

V and J are TRBV10-3 and TRBJ1-2; unclear D gene. Looked up from germline, CDR1 is ENHRY and CDR2 is SYGVKD. This CDR3 contains 14 residues. The V end lost 3 bases, the J end lost 2 bases, and 10 bases lay between the germline ends. The CDR3 loop reads CAISDRPVNYGYTF. As DNA, the CDR3 is TGTGCCATCAGTGACCGCCCAGTCAACTATGGCTACACCTTC.

V and J are TRBV5-1 and TRBJ2-3; D tentatively reads TRBD1 or TRBD2 (5 bases each). Germline CDR1 SGHRS, CDR2 YFSETQ. Trimming stripped 3 bases from V and 0 bases from J, with 20 bases between. The CDR3 has 18 residues. CDR3 amino acids: CASSSTGPSLTSTDTQYF. The DNA for the CDR3 is TGCGCCAGCAGCTCGACGGGACCATCCCTGACCAGCACAGATACGCAGTATTTT.

This clonotype was seen a handful of times. This rearrangement joins TRBV7-9 to TRBJ1-1; no reliable D call. CDR1 is SEHNR and CDR2 is FQNEAQ in the germline V gene (reference sequence). CDR3 length: 14 residues. V gave up 5 bases and J gave up 4 bases, with 14 bases separating them. CDR3 amino acids: CASSPEEWTTEAFF. DNA of the CDR3: TGTGCCAGCAGCCCTGAGGAATGGACCACTGAAGCTTTCTTT.

The rearrangement joins TRBV11-3 to TRBJ2-1; possible D gene TRBD1, 6 bases. Trimming pared 5 bases from V and 5 bases from J, leaving 16 bases between. Germline V gene lookup returns CDR1 SGHNT and CDR2 YENEEA. The CDR3 has 15 amino acids. The CDR3 nucleotides are TGTGCCAGCAGCCCCGTACTTACAGGGAACAATGAGCAGTTCTTC. Encoded protein: CASSPVLTGNNEQFF. The full variable domain, completed using reference TRBV11-3 and TRBJ2-1, is EAGVVQSPRYKIIEKKQPVAFWCNPISGHNTLYWYLQNLGQGPELLIRYENEEAVDDSQLPKDRFSAERLKGVDSTLKIQPAELGDSAVYLCASSPVLTGNNEQFFGPGTRLTVL.

This sequence joins TRBV5-4 and TRBJ2-7; D is undetermined. The V end lost 0 bases, the J end lost 0 bases, and 10 bases lay between the germline ends. CDR1 is SGHNT and CDR2 is YYREEE in the germline V gene (reference sequence). This CDR3 comprises 15 residues. As DNA, the CDR3 is TGTGCCAGCAGCTTGGCCCCTACTGACTCCTACGAGCAGTACTTC. Amino acids: CASSLAPTDSYEQYF.

The chain links TRBV5-1 to TRBJ2-5, with D unresolved. The CDR3 is 15 residues long. The germline V gene encodes CDR1 SGHRS and CDR2 YFSETQ. V lost 0 bases and J 4 bases, leaving 13 bases between the germline ends. CDR3 bases: TGCGCCAGCAGCTTGGAATGGCTGCTAGGAGAGACCCAGTACTTC. Its protein product is CASSLEWLLGETQYF. The full variable domain, rest sourced from reference TRBV5-1 and TRBJ2-5, is KAGVTQTPRYLIKTRGQQVTLSCSPISGHRSVSWYQQTPGQGLQFLFEYFSETQRNKGNFPGRFSGRQFSNSRSEMNVSTLELGDSALYLCASSLEWLLGETQYFGPGTRLLVL.

This clonotype was seen repeatedly, ten times or more. V gene TRBV29-1 combines with J gene TRBJ2-3; 13 bases match TRBD2. V gave up 4 bases and J gave up 3 bases; unmatched junction bases: 4. The CDR3 spans 15 residues. Looked up from germline, CDR1 is SQVTM and CDR2 is ANQGSEA. The CDR3 is CSVAGTSGITDTQYF. CDR3 coding DNA: TGCAGCGTTGCCGGGACTAGCGGGATTACAGATACGCAGTATTTT.

This clonotype was seen at least ten times. This chain joins TRBV7-2 and TRBJ2-1; 8 bases agree with TRBD2. Germline CDR1 SGHTA, CDR2 FQGNSA. V trimming: 5 bases; J trimming: 5 bases; junction bases outside the gene matches: 14. There are 17 residues in the CDR3. CDR3 sequence: CASSPPWASGPNNEQFF. The CDR3, as DNA: TGTGCCAGCAGCCCTCCCTGGGCTAGCGGGCCAAACAATGAGCAGTTCTTC.